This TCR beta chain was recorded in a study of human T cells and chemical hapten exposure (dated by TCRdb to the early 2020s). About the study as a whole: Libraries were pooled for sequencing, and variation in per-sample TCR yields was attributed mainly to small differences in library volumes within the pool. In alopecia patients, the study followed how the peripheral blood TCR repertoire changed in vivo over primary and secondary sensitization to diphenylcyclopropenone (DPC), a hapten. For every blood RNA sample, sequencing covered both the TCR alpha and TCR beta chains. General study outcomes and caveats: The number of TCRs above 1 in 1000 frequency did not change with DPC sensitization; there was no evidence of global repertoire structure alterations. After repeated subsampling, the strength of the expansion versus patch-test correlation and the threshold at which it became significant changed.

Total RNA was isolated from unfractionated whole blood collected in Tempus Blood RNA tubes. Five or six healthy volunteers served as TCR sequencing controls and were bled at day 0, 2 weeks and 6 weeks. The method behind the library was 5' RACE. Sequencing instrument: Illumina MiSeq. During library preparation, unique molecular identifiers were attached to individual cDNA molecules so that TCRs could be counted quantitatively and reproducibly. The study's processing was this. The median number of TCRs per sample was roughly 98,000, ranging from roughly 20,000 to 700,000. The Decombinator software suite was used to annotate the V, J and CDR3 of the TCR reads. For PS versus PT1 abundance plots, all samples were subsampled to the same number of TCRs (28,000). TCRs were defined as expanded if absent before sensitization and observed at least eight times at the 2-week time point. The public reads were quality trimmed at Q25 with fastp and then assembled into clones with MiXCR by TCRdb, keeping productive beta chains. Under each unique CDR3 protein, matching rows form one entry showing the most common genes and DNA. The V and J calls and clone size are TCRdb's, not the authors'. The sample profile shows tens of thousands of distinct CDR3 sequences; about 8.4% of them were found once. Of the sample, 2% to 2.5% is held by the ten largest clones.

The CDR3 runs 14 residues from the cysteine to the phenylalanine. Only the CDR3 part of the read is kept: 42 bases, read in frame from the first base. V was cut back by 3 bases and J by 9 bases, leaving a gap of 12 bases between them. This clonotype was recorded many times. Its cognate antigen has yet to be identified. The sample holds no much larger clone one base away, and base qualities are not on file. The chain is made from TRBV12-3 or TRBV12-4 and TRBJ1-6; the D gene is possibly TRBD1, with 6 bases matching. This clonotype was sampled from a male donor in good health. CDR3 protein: CASSLMPGASPLHF. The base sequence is TGTGCCAGCAGTTTGATGCCAGGGGCTTCACCCCTCCACTTT.